This TCR beta chain was sequenced during a study of cytomegalovirus exposure and HLA in healthy donors. To note about this clone: Its antigen is undetermined.

The ends were cut back, 2 bases at V and 2 bases at J, with 13 bases in the middle. The germline CDR1 and CDR2 sequences are MDHEN and SYDVKM. This CDR3 comprises 16 residues. This PCR relied on a set of 60 Vbeta primers and 13 Jbeta primers. Generated by immunoSEQ multiplex PCR, the TCRdb table keeps only in-frame clones and is missing some. The sample holds under 200,000 clones, 86% seen once. Findings of the study overall: TCR beta sequences reportedly predicted most subjects' HLA-A and HLA-B alleles accurately.

The TCR was taken from a woman aged 18-35 years in good health and CMV-seronegative. Material for sequencing was PBMCs. The V and J genes are TRBV28 and TRBJ2-1; tentative D call: TRBD2 (6 bases). CDR3 loop: CASSLMRREPYNEQFF. The CDR3 DNA reads TGTGCCAGCAGTTTAATGAGGCGGGAACCCTACAATGAGCAGTTCTTC.